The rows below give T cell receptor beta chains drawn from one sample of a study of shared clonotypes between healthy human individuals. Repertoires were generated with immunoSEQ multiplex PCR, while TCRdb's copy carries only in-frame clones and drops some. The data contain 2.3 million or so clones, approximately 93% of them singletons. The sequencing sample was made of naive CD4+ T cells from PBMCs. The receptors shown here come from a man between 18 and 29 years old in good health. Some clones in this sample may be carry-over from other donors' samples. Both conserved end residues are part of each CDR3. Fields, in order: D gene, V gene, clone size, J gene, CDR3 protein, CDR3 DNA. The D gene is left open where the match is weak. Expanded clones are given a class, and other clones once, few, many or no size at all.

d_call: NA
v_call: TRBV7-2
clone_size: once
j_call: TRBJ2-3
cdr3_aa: CASSSQGVGDTQYF
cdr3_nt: TGTGCCAGCAGCTCACAGGGTGTTGGGGATACGCAGTATTTT

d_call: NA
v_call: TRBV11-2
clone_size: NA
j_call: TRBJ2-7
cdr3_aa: CASSLGQRYEQYF
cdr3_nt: TGTGCCAGCAGCTTAGGTCAGCGCTACGAGCAGTACTTC

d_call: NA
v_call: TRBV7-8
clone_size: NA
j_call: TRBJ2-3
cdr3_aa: CASSPLGGRTDTQYF
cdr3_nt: TGTGCCAGCAGCCCCCTCGGCGGGCGCACAGATACGCAGTATTTT

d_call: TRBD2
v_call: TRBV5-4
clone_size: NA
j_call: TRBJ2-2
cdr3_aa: CASSTGTSGRETGELFF
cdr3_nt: TGTGCCAGCAGCACCGGGACTAGCGGGAGGGAGACCGGGGAGCTGTTTTTT

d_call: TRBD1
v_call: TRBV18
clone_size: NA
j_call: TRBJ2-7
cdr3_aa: CASSPDRGLYEQYF
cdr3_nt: TGTGCCAGCTCCCCCGACAGGGGGCTCTACGAGCAGTACTTC

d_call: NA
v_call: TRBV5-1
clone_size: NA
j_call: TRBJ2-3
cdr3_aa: CASSLGRTDTQYF
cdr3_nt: TGCGCCAGCAGCTTGGGACGGACAGATACGCAGTATTTT

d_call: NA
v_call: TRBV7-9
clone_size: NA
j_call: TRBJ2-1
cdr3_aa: CASSGRLGIYNEQFF
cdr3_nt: TGTGCCAGCAGCGGTCGACTGGGGATCTACAATGAGCAGTTCTTC

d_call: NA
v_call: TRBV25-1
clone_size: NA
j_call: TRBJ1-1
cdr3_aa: CASSRGNTEAFF
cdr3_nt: TGTGCCAGCAGTCGGGGGAACACTGAAGCTTTCTTT

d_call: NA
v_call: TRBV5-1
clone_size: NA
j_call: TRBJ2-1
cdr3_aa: CASSLGAPGVNEQFF
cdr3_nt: TGCGCCAGCAGCTTAGGCGCCCCCGGGGTCAATGAGCAGTTCTTC

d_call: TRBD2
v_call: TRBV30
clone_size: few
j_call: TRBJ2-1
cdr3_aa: CAWDDLAGEKNEQFF
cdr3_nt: TGTGCCTGGGACGATCTAGCGGGAGAGAAGAATGAGCAGTTCTTC

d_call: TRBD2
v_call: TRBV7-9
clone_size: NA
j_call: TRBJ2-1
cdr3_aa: CASSGGTSGNEQFF
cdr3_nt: TGTGCCAGCAGCGGAGGGACTAGCGGTAATGAGCAGTTCTTC

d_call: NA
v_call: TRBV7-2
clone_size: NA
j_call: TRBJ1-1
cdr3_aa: CASSFGGTMNTEAFF
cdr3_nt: TGTGCCAGCAGCTTTGGAGGGACCATGAACACTGAAGCTTTCTTT

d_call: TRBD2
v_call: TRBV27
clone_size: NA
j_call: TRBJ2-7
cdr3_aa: CASKSTGGRHEQYF
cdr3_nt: TGTGCCAGCAAGTCGACGGGCGGGAGGCACGAGCAGTACTTC

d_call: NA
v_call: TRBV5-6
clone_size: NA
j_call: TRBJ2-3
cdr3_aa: CASSLAFRRSSTDTQYF
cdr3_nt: TGTGCCAGCAGCTTGGCTTTCAGGCGATCTAGCACAGATACGCAGTATTTT

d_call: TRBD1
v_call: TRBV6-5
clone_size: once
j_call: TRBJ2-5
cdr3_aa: CASRTGQGETQYF
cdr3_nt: TGTGCCAGCAGGACGGGACAGGGAGAGACCCAGTACTTC

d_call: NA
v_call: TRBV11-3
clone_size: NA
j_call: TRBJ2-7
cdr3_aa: CASSFGQGSYEQYF
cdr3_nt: TGTGCCAGCAGCTTTGGGCAGGGTAGCTACGAGCAGTACTTC

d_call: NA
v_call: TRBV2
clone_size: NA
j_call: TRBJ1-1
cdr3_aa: CASTLSVNTEAFF
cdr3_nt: TGTGCCAGCACTCTAAGTGTGAACACTGAAGCTTTCTTT

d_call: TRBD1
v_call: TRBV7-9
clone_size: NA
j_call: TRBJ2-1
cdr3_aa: CASARQGRRDEQFF
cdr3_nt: TGTGCCAGCGCTCGACAGGGAAGGAGAGATGAGCAGTTCTTC

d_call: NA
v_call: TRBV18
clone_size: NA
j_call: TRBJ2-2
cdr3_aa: CASSPQQGRGTGELFF
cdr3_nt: TGTGCCAGCTCACCCCAGCAGGGGCGAGGCACCGGGGAGCTGTTTTTT

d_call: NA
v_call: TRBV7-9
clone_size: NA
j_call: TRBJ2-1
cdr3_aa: CASSPSGQMYNEQFF
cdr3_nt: TGTGCCAGCAGCCCCTCTGGACAGATGTACAATGAGCAGTTCTTC

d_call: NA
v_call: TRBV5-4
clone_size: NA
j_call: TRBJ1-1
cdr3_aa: CASSWIGGRGTEAFF
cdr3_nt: TGTGCCAGCAGCTGGATCGGGGGGCGTGGAACTGAAGCTTTCTTT

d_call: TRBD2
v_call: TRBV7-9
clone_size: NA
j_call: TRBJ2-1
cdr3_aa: CASSLRTSGSNEQFF
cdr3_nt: TGTGCCAGCAGCTTACGGACTAGCGGGAGCAATGAGCAGTTCTTC

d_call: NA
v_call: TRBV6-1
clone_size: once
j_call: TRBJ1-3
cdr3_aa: CASEGLSGNTIYF
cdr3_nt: TGTGCCAGCGAGGGCCTATCTGGAAACACCATATATTTT

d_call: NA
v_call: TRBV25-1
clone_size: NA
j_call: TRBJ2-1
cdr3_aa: CASSDPSSYNEQFF
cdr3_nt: TGTGCCAGCAGTGATCCGAGCTCCTACAATGAGCAGTTCTTC

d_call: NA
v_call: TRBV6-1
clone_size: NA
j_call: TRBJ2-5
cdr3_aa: CASSESTGFTTQYF
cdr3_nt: TGTGCCAGCAGTGAATCGACAGGTTTTACGACCCAGTACTTC

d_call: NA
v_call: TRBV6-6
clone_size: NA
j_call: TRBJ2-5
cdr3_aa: CASSYGGMGIQETQYF
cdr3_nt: TGTGCCAGCAGTTACGGGGGGATGGGGATCCAAGAGACCCAGTACTTC

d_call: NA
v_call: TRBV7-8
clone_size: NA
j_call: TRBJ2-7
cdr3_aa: CASSSAVHRNPLEQYF
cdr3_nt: TGTGCCAGCAGCTCCGCGGTCCACAGAAACCCCCTCGAGCAGTACTTC

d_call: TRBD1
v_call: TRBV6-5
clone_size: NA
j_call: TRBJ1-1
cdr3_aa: CASGDRGLGTEAFF
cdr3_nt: TGTGCCAGCGGTGACAGGGGGCTGGGAACTGAAGCTTTCTTT

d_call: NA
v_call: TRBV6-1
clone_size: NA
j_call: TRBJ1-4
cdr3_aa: CASSEFIPVGLGGRLFF
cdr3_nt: TGTGCCAGCAGTGAATTTATACCGGTGGGGCTTGGAGGAAGGCTGTTTTTT

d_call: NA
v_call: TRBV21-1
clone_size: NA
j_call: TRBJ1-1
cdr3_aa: CASSTGVGSEAFF
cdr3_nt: TGTGCCAGCAGCACGGGGGTCGGGAGTGAAGCTTTCTTT

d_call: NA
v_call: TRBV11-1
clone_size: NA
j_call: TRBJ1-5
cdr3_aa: CASSFGDSGGQPQHF
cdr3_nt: TGTGCCAGCAGCTTTGGAGATTCGGGGGGCCAGCCCCAGCATTTT

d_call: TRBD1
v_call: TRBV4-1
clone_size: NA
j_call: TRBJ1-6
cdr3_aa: CASSQVRQGVSPLHF
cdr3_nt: TGCGCCAGCAGCCAAGTCCGTCAGGGGGTATCACCCCTCCACTTT

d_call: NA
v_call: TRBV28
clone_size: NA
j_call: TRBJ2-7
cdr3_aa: CASTRQIYEQYF
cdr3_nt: TGTGCCAGCACTAGACAAATCTACGAGCAGTACTTC

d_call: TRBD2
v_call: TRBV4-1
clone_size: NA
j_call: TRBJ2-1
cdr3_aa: CAQSGRLDEQFF
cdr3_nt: TGCGCCCAGAGCGGGAGATTGGATGAGCAGTTCTTC

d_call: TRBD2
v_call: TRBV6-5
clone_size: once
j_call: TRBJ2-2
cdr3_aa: CASSYGGRAETGELFF
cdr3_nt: TGTGCCAGCAGTTACGGTGGGAGGGCCGAGACCGGGGAGCTGTTTTTT

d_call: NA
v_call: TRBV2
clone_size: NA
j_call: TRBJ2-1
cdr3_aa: CASSTLGPNEQFF
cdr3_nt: TGTGCCAGCAGCACTTTGGGGCCCAATGAGCAGTTCTTC

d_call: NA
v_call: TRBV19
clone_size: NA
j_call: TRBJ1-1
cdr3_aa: CASIGQLNTEAFF
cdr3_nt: TGTGCCAGTATCGGACAGTTGAACACTGAAGCTTTCTTT

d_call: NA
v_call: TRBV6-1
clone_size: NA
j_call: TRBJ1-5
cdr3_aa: CASSEGAGNQPQHF
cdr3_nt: TGTGCCAGCAGTGAAGGGGCAGGGAATCAGCCCCAGCATTTT

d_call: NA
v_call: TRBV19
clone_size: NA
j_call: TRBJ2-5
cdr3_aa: CASSSQGEETQYF
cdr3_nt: TGTGCCAGTAGTTCCCAGGGAGAGGAGACCCAGTACTTC

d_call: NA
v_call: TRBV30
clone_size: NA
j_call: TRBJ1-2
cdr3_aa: CAWSVGYGYTF
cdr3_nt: TGTGCCTGGAGTGTCGGATATGGCTACACCTTC

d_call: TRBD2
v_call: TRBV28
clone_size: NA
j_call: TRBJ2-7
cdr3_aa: CASSPNSGTYEQYF
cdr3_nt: TGTGCCAGCAGTCCAAATAGCGGGACTTACGAGCAGTACTTC

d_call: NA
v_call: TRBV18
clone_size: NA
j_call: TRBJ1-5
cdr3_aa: CASSLQSSNQPQHF
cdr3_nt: TGTGCCAGCTCATTACAGAGTAGCAATCAGCCCCAGCATTTT

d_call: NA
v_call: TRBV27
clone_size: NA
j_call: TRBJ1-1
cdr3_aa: CASSLKGNTEAFF
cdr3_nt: TGTGCCAGCAGTTTAAAGGGGAACACTGAAGCTTTCTTT

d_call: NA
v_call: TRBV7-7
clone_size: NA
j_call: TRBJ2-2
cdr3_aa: CASTLVTGELFF
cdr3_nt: TGTGCCAGCACCCTAGTCACCGGGGAGCTGTTTTTT

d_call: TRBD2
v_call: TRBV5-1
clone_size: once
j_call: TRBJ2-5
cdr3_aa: CASSLGTSGQETQYF
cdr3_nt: TGCGCCAGCAGCCTTGGGACTAGCGGCCAAGAGACCCAGTACTTC

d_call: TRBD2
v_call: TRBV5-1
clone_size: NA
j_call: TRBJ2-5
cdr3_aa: CASRRAGTSGDPRETQYF
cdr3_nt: TGCGCCAGCAGAAGAGCAGGGACTAGCGGGGACCCCCGAGAGACCCAGTACTTC

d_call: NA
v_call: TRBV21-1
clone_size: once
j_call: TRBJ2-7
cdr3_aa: CASSSKAYEQYF
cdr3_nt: TGTGCCAGCAGTTCCAAGGCCTACGAGCAGTACTTC

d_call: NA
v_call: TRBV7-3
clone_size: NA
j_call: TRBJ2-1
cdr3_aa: CASSPGNHNEQFF
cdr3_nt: TGTGCCAGCAGCCCCGGGAACCACAATGAGCAGTTCTTC

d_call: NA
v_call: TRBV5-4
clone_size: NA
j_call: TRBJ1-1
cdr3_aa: CASSLAGDHTEAFF
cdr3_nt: TGTGCCAGCAGCTTGGCCGGGGACCACACTGAAGCTTTCTTT

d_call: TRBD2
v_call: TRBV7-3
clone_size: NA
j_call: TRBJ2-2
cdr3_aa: CASRSSGREPRSGELFF
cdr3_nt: TGTGCCAGCAGGTCTAGCGGGAGGGAACCTAGATCCGGGGAGCTGTTTTTT

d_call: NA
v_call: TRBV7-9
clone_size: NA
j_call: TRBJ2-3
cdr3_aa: CATDSYDTDTQYF
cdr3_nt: TGTGCCACCGACAGCTATGACACAGATACGCAGTATTTT

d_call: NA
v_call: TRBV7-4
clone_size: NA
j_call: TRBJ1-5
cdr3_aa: CASSPEAGEGYSNQPQHF
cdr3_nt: TGTGCCAGCAGCCCCGAGGCAGGCGAAGGCTATAGCAATCAGCCCCAGCATTTT

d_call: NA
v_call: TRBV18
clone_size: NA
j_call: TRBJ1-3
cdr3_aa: CASSPRRGGNTIYF
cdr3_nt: TGTGCCAGCTCACCGCGGAGGGGGGGAAACACCATATATTTT